This paragraph covers one TCR beta chain sequence. Its antigen is currently not known. One base away there is no much larger clone; base qualities are not given. The data are from a study of blood T cells in healthy people across ages (dated by TCRdb to the mid-2010s). Notes on the research overall: In model experiments, template switching captured roughly one uniquely barcoded TCR beta cDNA molecule for every two T cells. Age-related changes in TCR beta repertoire diversity were measured in the study by deep sequencing normalized with unique cDNA molecular identifiers. For two donors (one aged 18 to 29 and one aged 80 or older), the study analyzed two additional independent replicas of 1 million unique cDNA reads from the same blood draw. Donors were grouped into four age groups: young (average roughly 15 years), middle-aged (over 35), aged (about 60) and long-lived (about 90).

The germline V gene yields WSHSY for CDR1 and SAAADI for CDR2. From the cysteine through the phenylalanine, the CDR3 covers 11 amino acids. The CDR3 DNA has 33 bases and is translated from base 1. V and J are truncated by 6 bases and 10 bases respectively, leaving an intervening sequence of 12 bases. Study-wide conclusions, independent of this receptor: The CMV infection status of donors was not known, potentially confounding age-related changes in expanded clonotypes. Compared with the aged group, the long-lived group had more naive CD4+ T cells, fewer expanded clones and increased TCR diversity, suggesting age selection. Total diversity estimates from one million sequenced T cells were considered lower bounds and underestimates. Conclusive comparison of naive and antigen-experienced compartments was prevented by the profiling of bulk unsorted PBMCs. There was a strong correlation between observed TCR beta diversity and the percentage of naive T cells measured by flow cytometry. Observed TCR beta diversity per million T cells fell roughly linearly with age, and a significant reduction was already apparent by age about 43.

The roughly 39 donors, aged roughly 6 to 95 years, were systemically healthy Caucasian individuals from Russia. Each donor gave approximately 10 milliliters of peripheral blood, collected into EDTA-treated Vacutainer tubes. Ficoll-Paque density-gradient centrifugation was used to isolate PBMCs, with at least 7 million per sample. Total RNA was extracted from PBMCs with Trizol reagent, with at least 6 micrograms obtained per sample. Naive CD45RAhigh/CD27high T cell percentages were measured by flow cytometry on a PBMC aliquot from every donor. The library relied on 5' RACE. TCRdb lists the instrument as Illumina HiSeq 2500. A second PCR of roughly 7 to 11 cycles was performed with a sample-barcoded 5' primer and a J-beta primer mix. Each TCR beta cDNA molecule received a unique molecular identifier from a template-switch 5' adaptor carrying 12 random nucleotides. Each sample yielded at least 3 million CDR3-containing paired-end reads. First-strand cDNA was synthesized from all RNA with the Mint cDNA synthesis kit, primed by a TRBC-specific oligonucleotide. Following uracil-DNA glycosylase treatment, all cDNA underwent a first 18-cycle PCR with the universal primers M1SS and BC2_uni_R. In the source study's methods: For normalization, 1 million high-quality reads, each with a distinct molecular identifier, were randomly selected from each sample. Instead of being binned into consensus sequences, reads that shared molecular identifiers were thrown out. MiTCR, run with a Q25 quality threshold and the strictest error-elimination algorithm, handled CDR3 identification, clonotype clustering and error correction. A nonparametric unseen species model using Euler transformation provided a lower-bound estimate of total TCR beta diversity. TCRdb reprocessing: public reads trimmed at Q25 with fastp, clones called with MiXCR, in-frame beta chains kept. Each record represents a unique CDR3 protein, reported with the most common genes and DNA among its rows. These V and J calls rely on TCRdb rather than the paper's analysis. This sample is represented by about 930,000 distinct CDR3 sequences; about 28% of them were singletons. Roughly 10% of the sample rests with the top ten.

This sample also belongs to another study, concerning T cells of mothers and their children. The second source states: Nine systemically healthy Caucasian individuals, comprising three mothers and their six children, were included as donors. cDNA synthesis used all of the extracted RNA, with approximately 1.4 ug of RNA in each 15 ul reaction. In the second PCR, the M1S primer added sample barcodes and 2-4 random nucleotides. Over 8 million TCR beta CDR3 reads were obtained for each mother, and approximately 3.2 million reads were obtained for each child. Thymic selection similarly shapes TCR recombination output in related and unrelated pairs, with minor effect from inherited differences. Normalized repertoire overlap was always found to be slightly, but never significantly, higher in related mother-child pairs than in unrelated mother-child pairs. No persistent microchimeric T cell clones were detected, at a sensitivity of 80 to 100 clones per million clonotypes. In the study, deep NGS was used to compare the TCR beta repertoires of mothers and children, and features distinguishing related mother-child pairs from unrelated individuals were sought. The mean age was approximately 41 +/- 4 years for the mothers and approximately 11 +/- 4 years for the children. Libraries were sequenced on Illumina HiSeq 2000 with 100+100 nt paired-end reads after adapter ligation with NEBNext reagents. To prevent cross-contamination, the mother and child libraries were prepared one month apart and sequenced in separate runs. Between roughly 500,000 and 2,100,000 distinct TCR beta clonotypes were identified per donor. Naive TCR beta clonotypes were estimated from low-frequency clonotypes matched to each donor's FACS-determined naive share, without sorting.

Sequenced material: blood. This chain is built from TRBV10-2 and TRBJ2-5; TRBD1 might be the D gene, on 5 matching bases. The sequence was collected from a woman in her 40s in good health. The CDR3 here reads CASRDNAIQYF. The DNA sequence follows: TGCGCCAGCAGGGACAACGCAATCCAGTACTTC.